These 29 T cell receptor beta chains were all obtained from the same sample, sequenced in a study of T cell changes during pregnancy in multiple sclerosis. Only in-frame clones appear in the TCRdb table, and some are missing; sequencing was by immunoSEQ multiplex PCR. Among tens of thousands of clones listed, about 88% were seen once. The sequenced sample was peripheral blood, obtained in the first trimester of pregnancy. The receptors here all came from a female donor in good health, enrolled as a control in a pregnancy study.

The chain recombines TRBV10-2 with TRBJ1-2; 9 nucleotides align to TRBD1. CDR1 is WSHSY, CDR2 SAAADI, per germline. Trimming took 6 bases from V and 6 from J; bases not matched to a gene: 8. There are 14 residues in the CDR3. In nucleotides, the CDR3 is TGCGCCAGCAGCTACCGGGACAGGGTGAATGGCTACACCTTC. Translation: CASSYRDRVNGYTF.

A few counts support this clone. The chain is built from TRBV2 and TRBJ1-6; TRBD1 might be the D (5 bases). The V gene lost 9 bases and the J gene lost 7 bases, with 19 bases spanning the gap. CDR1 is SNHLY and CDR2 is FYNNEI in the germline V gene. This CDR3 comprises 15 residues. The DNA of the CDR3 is TGTGCCAGTACGGACCAGGGAATGGAGAATTCACCCCTCCACTTT. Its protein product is CASTDQGMENSPLHF.

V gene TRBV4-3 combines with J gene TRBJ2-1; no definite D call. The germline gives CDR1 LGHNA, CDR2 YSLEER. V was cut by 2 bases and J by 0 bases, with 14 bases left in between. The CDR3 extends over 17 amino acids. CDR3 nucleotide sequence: TGCGCCAGCAGCCAAATTTCGACTCAGCCCTCCTACAATGAGCAGTTCTTC. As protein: CASSQISTQPSYNEQFF.

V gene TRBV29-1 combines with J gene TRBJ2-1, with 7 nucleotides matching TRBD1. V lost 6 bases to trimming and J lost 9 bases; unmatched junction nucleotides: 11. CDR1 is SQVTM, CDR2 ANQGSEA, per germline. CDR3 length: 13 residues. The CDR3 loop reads CSVLTQGSGEQFF. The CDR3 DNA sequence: TGCAGCGTCCTAACACAGGGGTCGGGTGAGCAGTTCTTC.

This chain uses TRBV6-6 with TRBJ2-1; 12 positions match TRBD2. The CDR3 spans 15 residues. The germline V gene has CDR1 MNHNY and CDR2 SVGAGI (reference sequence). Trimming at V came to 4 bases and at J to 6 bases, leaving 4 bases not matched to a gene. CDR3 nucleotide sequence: TGTGCCAGCAGTTCTCTAGCGGGGGGGCCCAATGAGCAGTTCTTC. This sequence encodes CASSSLAGGPNEQFF.

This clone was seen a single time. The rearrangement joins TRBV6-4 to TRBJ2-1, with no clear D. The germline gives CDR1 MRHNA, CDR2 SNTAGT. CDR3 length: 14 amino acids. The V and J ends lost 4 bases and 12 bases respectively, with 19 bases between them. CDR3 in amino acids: CASSVGDHLGGQFF. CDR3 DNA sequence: TGTGCCAGCAGTGTCGGAGACCACCTAGGTGGGCAGTTCTTC.

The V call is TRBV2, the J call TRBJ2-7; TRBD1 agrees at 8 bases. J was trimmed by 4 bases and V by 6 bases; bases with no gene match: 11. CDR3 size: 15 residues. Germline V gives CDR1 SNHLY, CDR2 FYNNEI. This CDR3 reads CASRGQAAGTYEQYF. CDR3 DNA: TGTGCCAGCAGGGGACAGGCCGCGGGGACATACGAGCAGTACTTC. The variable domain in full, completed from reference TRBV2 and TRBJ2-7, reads EPEVTQTPSHQVTQMGQEVILRCVPISNHLYFYWYRQILGQKVEFLVSFYNNEISEKSEIFDDQFSVERPDGSNFTLKIRSTKLEDSAMYFCASRGQAAGTYEQYFGPGTRLTVT.

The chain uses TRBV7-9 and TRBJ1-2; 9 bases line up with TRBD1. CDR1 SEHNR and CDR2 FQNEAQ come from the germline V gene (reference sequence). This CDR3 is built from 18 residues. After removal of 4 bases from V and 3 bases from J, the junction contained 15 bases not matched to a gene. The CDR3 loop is CASSSRSPRDRVDYGYTF. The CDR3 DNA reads TGTGCCAGCAGCTCAAGGAGCCCCCGGGACAGGGTAGACTATGGCTACACCTTC.

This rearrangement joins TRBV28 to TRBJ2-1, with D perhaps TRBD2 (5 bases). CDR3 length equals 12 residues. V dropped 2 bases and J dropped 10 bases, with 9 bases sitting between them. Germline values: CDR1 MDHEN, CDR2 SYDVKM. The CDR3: CASSLAGHEQFF. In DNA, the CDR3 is TGTGCCAGCAGTTTAGCGGGCCACGAGCAGTTCTTC.

Here the CDR3 reads CATRGQAYTEAFF. The CDR3, as DNA: TGTGCCACGAGGGGACAGGCTTACACTGAAGCTTTCTTT. The J gene is TRBJ1-1, the V gene TRBV28, with 8 nucleotides matching TRBD1. V lost 10 bases, J lost 3 bases, and 7 bases stayed unmatched. From germline, CDR1 is MDHEN and CDR2 SYDVKM. This CDR3 region has 13 residues. The full variable domain, its missing parts supplied by reference TRBV28 and TRBJ1-1, is DVKVTQSSRYLVKRTGEKVFLECVQDMDHENMFWYRQDPGLGLRLIYFSYDVKMKEKGDIPEGYSVSREKKERFSLILESASTNQTSMYLCATRGQAYTEAFFGQGTRLTVV.

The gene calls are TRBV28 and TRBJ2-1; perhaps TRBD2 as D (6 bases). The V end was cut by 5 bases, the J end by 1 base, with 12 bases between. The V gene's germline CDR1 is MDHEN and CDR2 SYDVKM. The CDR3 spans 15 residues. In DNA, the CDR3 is TGTGCCAGCAGTGTCATTAGCGGTTCCTACAATGAGCAGTTCTTC. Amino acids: CASSVISGSYNEQFF.

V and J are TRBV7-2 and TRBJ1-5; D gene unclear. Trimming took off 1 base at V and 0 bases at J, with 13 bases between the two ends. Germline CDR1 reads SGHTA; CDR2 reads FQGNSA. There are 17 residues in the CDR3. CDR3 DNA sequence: TGTGCCAGCAGCTTAGTCGGCGGATTCTCTAGCAATCAGCCCCAGCATTTT. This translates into CASSLVGGFSSNQPQHF.

The CDR3 region is CASSLGGTGEELFF. CDR3 coding DNA: TGTGCCAGCAGCTTAGGAGGCACGGGTGAGGAACTGTTTTTT. The chain links TRBV7-8 to TRBJ1-4; D gene unclear. V was shortened by 1 base and J by 12 bases, with 15 bases between the two germline ends. CDR3 size: 14 residues. CDR1 and CDR2 (germline): SGHVS, FQNEAQ.

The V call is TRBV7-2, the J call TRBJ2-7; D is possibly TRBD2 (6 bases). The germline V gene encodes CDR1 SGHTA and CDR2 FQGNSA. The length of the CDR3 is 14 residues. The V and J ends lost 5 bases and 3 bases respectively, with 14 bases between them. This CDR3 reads CASSRHPEGYEQYF. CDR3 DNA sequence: TGTGCCAGCAGCCGCCACCCGGAGGGCTACGAGCAGTACTTC.

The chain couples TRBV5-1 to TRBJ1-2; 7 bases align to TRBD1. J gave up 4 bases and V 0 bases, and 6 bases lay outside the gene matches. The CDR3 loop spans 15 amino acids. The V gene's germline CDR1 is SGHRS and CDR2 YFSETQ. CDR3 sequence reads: CASSLGQGTTYGYTF. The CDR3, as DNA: TGCGCCAGCAGCTTGGGACAGGGAACTACCTATGGCTACACCTTC.

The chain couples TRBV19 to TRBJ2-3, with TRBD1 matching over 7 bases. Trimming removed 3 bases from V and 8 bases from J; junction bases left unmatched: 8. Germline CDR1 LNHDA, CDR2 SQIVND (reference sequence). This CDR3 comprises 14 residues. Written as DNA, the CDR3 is TGTGCCAGTAGTATTACAGGGGCCCGCGGTACGCAGTATTTT. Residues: CASSITGARGTQYF. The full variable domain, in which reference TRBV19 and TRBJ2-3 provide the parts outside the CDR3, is DGGITQSPKYLFRKEGQNVTLSCEQNLNHDAMYWYRQDPGQGLRLIYYSQIVNDFQKGDIAEGYSVSREKKESFPLTVTSAQKNPTAFYLCASSITGARGTQYFGPGTRLTVL.

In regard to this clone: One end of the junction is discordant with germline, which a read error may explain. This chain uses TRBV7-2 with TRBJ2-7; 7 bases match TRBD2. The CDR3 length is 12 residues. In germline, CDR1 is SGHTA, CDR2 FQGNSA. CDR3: CASSLAASEQYF. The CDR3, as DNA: TGTGCCAGCAGCCTAGCGGCCAGCGAGCAGTACTTC.

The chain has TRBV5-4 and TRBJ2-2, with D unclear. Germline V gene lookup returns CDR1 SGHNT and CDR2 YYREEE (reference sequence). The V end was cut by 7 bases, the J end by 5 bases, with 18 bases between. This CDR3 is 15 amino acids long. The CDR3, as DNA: TGTGCCAGCGGTTCGGGTCGATATGGAACCGGGGAGCTGTTTTTT. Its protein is CASGSGRYGTGELFF. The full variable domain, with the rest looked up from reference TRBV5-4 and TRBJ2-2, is ETGVTQSPTHLIKTRGQQVTLRCSSQSGHNTVSWYQQALGQGPQFIFQYYREEENGRGNFPPRFSGLQFPNYSSELNVNALELDDSALYLCASGSGRYGTGELFFGEGSRLTVL.

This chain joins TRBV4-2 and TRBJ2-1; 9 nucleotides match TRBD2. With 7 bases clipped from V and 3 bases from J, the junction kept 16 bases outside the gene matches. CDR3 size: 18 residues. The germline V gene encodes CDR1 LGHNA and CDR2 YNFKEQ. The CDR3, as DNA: TGTGCCAGCACGGAGGATTACGCGGGAGGGGGCTACTACAATGAGCAGTTCTTC. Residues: CASTEDYAGGGYYNEQFF.

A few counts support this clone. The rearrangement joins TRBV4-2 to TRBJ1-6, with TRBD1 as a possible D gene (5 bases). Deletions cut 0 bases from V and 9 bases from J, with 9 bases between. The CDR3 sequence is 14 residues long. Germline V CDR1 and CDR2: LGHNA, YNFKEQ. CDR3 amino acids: CASSQDPRGSPLHF. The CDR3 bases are TGTGCCAGCAGCCAAGATCCTAGGGGTTCACCCCTCCACTTT.

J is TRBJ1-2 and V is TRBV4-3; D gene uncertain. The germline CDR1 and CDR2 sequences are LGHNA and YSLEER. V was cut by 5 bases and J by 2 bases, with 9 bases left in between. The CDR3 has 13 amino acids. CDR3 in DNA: TGCGCCAGCAGCTGGAGCGGGAACTATGGCTACACCTTC. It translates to CASSWSGNYGYTF.

The CDR3 sequence: CASSVDMALTDTQYF. The DNA for the CDR3 is TGTGCCAGCAGCGTAGACATGGCTCTCACAGATACGCAGTATTTT. The chain couples TRBV9 to TRBJ2-3; no definite D call. Trimming removed 0 bases from V and 2 bases from J, with 10 bases in between. This CDR3 is built from 15 residues. CDR1 and CDR2 from the germline V gene are SGDLS and YYNGEE. Full variable domain (outside the CDR3, taken from reference TRBV9 and TRBJ2-3): DSGVTQTPKHLITATGQRVTLRCSPRSGDLSVYWYQQSLDQGLQFLIQYYNGEERAKGNILERFSAQQFPDLHSELNLSSLELGDSALYFCASSVDMALTDTQYFGPGTRLTVL.

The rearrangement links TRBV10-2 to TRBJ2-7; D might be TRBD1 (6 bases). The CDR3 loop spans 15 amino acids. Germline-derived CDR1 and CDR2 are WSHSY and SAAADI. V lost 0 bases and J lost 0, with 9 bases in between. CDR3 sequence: CASSESRTASYEQYF. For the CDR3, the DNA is TGCGCCAGCAGTGAGTCAAGGACAGCCTCCTACGAGCAGTACTTC.

In DNA, the CDR3 is TGTGCCAGCAGGTTTGGGGTAGGGACTGACGGCTATGGCTACACCTTC. Amino acids: CASRFGVGTDGYGYTF. The chain links TRBV28 to TRBJ1-2, with a weak D call TRBD1 (5 bases). Trimming removed 6 bases from V and 4 bases from J, with 21 bases in between. From germline, CDR1 is MDHEN and CDR2 SYDVKM. CDR3 size: 16 residues.

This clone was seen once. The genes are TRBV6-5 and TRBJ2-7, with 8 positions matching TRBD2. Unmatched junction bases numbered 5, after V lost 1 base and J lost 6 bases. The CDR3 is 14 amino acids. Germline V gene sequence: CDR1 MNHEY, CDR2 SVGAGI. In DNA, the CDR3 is TGTGCCAGCAGTTACTTGGCGGGAGGTCTCGAGCAGTACTTC. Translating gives CASSYLAGGLEQYF.

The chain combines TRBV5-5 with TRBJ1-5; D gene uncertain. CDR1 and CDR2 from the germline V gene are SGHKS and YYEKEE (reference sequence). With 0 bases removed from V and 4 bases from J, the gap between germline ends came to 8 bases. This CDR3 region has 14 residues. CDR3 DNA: TGTGCCAGCAGCTTGGACTGGAGGAATCAGCCCCAGCATTTT. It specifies CASSLDWRNQPQHF.

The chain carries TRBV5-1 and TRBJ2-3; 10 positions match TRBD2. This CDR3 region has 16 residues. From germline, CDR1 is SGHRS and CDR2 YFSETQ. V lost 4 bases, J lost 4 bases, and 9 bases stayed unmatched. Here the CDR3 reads CASSQIAGGGADTQYF. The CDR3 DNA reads TGCGCCAGCAGCCAAATAGCGGGAGGAGGGGCAGATACGCAGTATTTT.

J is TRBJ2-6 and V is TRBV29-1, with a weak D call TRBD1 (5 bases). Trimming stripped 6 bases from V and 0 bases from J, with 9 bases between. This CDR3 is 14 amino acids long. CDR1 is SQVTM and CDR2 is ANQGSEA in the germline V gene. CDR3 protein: CSVHDSSGANVLTF. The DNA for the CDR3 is TGCAGCGTCCACGACAGCTCTGGGGCCAACGTCCTGACTTTC.

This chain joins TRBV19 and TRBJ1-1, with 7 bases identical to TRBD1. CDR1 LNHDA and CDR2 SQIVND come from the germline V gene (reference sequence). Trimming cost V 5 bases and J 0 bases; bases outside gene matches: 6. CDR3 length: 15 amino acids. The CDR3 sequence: CASSFRQGVNTEAFF. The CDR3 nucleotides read TGTGCCAGTAGTTTTCGACAGGGTGTGAACACTGAAGCTTTCTTT.